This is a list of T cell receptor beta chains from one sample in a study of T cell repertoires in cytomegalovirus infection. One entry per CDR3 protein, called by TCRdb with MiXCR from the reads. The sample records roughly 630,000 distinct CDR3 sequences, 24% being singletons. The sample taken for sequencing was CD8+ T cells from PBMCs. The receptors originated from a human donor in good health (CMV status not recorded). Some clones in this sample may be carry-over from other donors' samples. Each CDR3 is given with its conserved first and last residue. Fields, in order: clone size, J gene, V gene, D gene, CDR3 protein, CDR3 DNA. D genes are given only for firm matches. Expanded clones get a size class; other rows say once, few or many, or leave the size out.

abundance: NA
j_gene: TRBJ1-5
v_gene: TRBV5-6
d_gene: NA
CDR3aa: CASSFAGRGGNQPQHF
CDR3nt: TGTGCCAGCAGCTTTGCAGGGAGAGGGGGCAATCAGCCCCAGCATTTT

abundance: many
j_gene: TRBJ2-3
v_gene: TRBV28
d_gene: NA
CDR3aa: CASSLEGPGTDTQYF
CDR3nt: TGTGCCAGCAGCTTAGAGGGGCCCGGCACAGATACGCAGTATTTT

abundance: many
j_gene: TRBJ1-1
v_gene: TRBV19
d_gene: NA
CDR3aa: CASSTGAGEWTEAFF
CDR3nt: TGTGCCAGTAGTACCGGGGCAGGGGAGTGGACTGAAGCTTTCTTT

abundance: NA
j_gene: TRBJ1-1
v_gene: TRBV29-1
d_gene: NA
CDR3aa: CSVTRGAEAFF
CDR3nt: TGCAGCGTGACCAGGGGCGCTGAAGCTTTCTTT

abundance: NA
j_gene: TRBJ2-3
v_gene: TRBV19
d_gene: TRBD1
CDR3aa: CASSIWRQGVGTDTQYF
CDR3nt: TGTGCCAGTAGCATTTGGCGACAGGGAGTGGGCACAGATACGCAGTATTTT

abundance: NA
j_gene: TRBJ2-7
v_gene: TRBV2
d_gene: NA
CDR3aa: CASSERGANALYEQYF
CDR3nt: TGTGCCAGCAGTGAAAGAGGGGCGAACGCTTTATACGAGCAGTACTTC

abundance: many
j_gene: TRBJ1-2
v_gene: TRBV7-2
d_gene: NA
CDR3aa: CASSLSHREIFFNYGYTF
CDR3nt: TGTGCCAGCAGCTTATCTCACAGGGAGATATTCTTTAACTATGGCTACACCTTC

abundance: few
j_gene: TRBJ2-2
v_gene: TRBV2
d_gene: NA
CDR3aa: CASASVRDTGELFF
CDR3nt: TGTGCCAGCGCTAGTGTTAGGGACACCGGGGAGCTGTTTTTT

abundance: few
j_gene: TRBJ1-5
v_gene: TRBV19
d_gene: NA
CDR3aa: CASNHRANQPQHF
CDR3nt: TGTGCCAGTAATCACAGGGCTAATCAGCCCCAGCATTTT

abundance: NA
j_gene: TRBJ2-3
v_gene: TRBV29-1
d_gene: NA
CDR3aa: CSVEKVPGTDTQYF
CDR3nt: TGCAGCGTTGAAAAGGTCCCCGGCACAGATACGCAGTATTTT

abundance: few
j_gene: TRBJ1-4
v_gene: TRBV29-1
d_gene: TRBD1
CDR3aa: CSVETGGWGEKLFF
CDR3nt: TGCAGCGTGGAAACAGGGGGCTGGGGGGAAAAACTGTTTTTT

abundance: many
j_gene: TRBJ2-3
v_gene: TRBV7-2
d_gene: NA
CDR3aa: CASTPPQGPTDTQYF
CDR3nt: TGTGCCAGCACCCCCCCCCAGGGGCCCACAGATACGCAGTATTTT

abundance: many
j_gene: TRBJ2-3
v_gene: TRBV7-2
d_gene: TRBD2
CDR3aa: CASSSLAGGTDTQYF
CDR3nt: TGTGCCAGCAGCTCCCTAGCGGGGGGAACAGATACGCAGTATTTT

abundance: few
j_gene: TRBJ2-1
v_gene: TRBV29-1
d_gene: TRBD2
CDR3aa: CSAHGRASGGAYEQFF
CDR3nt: TGCAGCGCCCACGGAAGGGCTAGCGGGGGGGCTTATGAGCAGTTCTTC

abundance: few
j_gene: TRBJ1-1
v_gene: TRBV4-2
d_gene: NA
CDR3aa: CASSQVPDLATEAFF
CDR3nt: TGTGCCAGCAGCCAAGTGCCGGACCTGGCTACTGAAGCTTTCTTT